This TCR beta chain was captured by sequencing in a study of blood T cell repertoires in COVID-19. Study-level information: The origin of the acute and convalescent COVID-19 samples was the United States, Italy and Spain. In each case, the material was cDNA or gDNA derived from T cells, B-cell-depleted T cells, or PBMCs.

Trimming removed 5 bases from V and 5 bases from J; junction bases left unmatched: 9. Germline-derived CDR1 and CDR2 are SGHTA and FQGTGA. The CDR3 totals 15 residues. Original analysis: Estimation of nucleated cell counts relied on the amplification of reference gene primers. Clones were read by immunoSEQ multiplex PCR, and TCRdb kept only the in-frame ones, dropping some. V and J calls and clone size follow that table, whereas D and trimming were derived from the DNA. The repertoire consists of approximately 40,000 clones, with over 90% occurring once and the leading ten covering 5% to 6%. The TCR was taken from a human donor in a cohort sampled during active COVID-19. The specimen sequenced was peripheral blood. The V call is TRBV7-3, the J call TRBJ2-7; 10 nucleotides agree with TRBD1. CDR3 residues: CASSPGQGDADEQYF. CDR3 nucleotides: TGTGCCAGCAGCCCCGGACAGGGGGATGCTGACGAGCAGTACTTC.